These 18 T cell receptor beta chains originate from one sample sequenced in a study of control samples from healthy donors and cancer patients. The method was immunoSEQ multiplex PCR; TCRdb's version includes in-frame clones alone and lacks a portion of them. The repertoire has under 450,000 clones, approximately 90% of them found once; the top ten carry approximately 6.3%. Specimen: PBMCs. These receptors were collected from a man aged 35 to 55 with head and neck cancer.

The genes are TRBV7-2 and TRBJ2-5, with D tentatively TRBD2 (8 bases). Deletions cut 5 bases from V and 4 bases from J, with 17 bases between. The germline gives CDR1 SGHTA, CDR2 FQGNSA. The CDR3 spans 15 residues. The CDR3 spells CASSPGGQGGETQYF. The CDR3 DNA reads TGTGCCAGCAGCCCGGGGGGGCAGGGGGGAGAGACCCAGTACTTC. The full variable domain, in which reference TRBV7-2 and TRBJ2-5 provide the parts outside the CDR3, is GAGVSQSPSNKVTEKGKDVELRCDPISGHTALYWYRQSLGQGLEFLIYFQGNSAPDKSGLPSDRFSAERTGGSVSTLTIQRTQQEDSAVYLCASSPGGQGGETQYFGPGTRLLVL.

This clone was counted between two and nine times. CDR3 sequence reads: CATSPSGGRNQPQHF. CDR3 nucleotides: TGTGCCACCAGCCCCAGCGGGGGTCGCAATCAGCCCCAGCATTTT. The chain employs TRBV15 and TRBJ1-5, with D possibly matching TRBD1 (5 bases). Germline-derived CDR1 and CDR2 are LNHNV and YYDKDF (reference sequence). The CDR3 is made up of 15 amino acids. V lost 5 bases and J 2 bases, leaving 13 bases between the germline ends.

This chain joins TRBV7-2 and TRBJ2-3; possible D gene TRBD1, 6 bases. The CDR3 loop spans 18 amino acids. CDR1 is SGHTA and CDR2 is FQGNSA in the germline V gene. V lost 1 base and J lost 5, with 22 bases in between. CDR3 loop: CASSLVGSAGGWIDTQYF. The CDR3 DNA follows: TGTGCCAGCAGCTTAGTAGGTTCTGCTGGGGGCTGGATAGATACGCAGTATTTT.

This chain links TRBV4-1 with TRBJ2-7; D is unclear. Trimming pared 1 base from V and 5 bases from J, leaving 9 bases between. CDR3 size: 13 residues. CDR1 is MGHRA and CDR2 is YSYEKL in the germline V gene. The CDR3 is CASSQVLRNEQYF. The CDR3 nucleotides read TGCGCCAGCAGCCAAGTCTTACGGAACGAGCAGTACTTC.

The chain has TRBV4-3 and TRBJ2-3; 9 bases align to TRBD1. This CDR3 spans 17 amino acids. Germline V gives CDR1 LGHNA, CDR2 YSLEER. V lost 0 bases, J lost 7 bases, and 11 bases stayed unmatched. Here the CDR3 reads CASSQDHAGQGTYTQYF. DNA of the CDR3: TGCGCCAGCAGCCAAGATCACGCCGGACAGGGGACTTATACGCAGTATTTT.

This clone was counted once. The chain joins TRBV2 to TRBJ2-3; 8 bases agree with TRBD1. The CDR3 has 14 amino acids. Germline CDR1 SNHLY, CDR2 FYNNEI. V lost 6 bases to trimming and J lost 2 bases; unmatched junction nucleotides: 4. The CDR3: CASSSGGFTDTQYF. CDR3 coding DNA: TGTGCCAGCAGCTCAGGGGGCTTCACAGATACGCAGTATTTT.

V and J are TRBV27 and TRBJ2-2, with a possible D match to TRBD1 (7 bases). CDR1 is MNHEY, CDR2 SMNVEV, per germline (reference sequence). This CDR3 has 15 amino acids. Trimming removed 4 bases from V and 3 bases from J, with 12 bases in between. The CDR3 nucleotides are TGTGCCAGCAGTTGGGGCAGGGGGGACACCGGGGAGCTGTTTTTT. This codes for CASSWGRGDTGELFF.

CDR3 coding DNA: TGTGCCAGCTCAGACCGGACTAGAAATACGCAGTATTTT. Amino acid sequence: CASSDRTRNTQYF. The rearrangement uses TRBV18 and TRBJ2-3; 7 nucleotides agree with TRBD2. The CDR3 runs 13 residues. With 5 bases clipped from V and 7 bases from J, the junction kept 6 bases outside the gene matches. Germline CDR1 and CDR2: KGHSH and LQKENI.

The chain combines TRBV5-1 with TRBJ2-7; the match to TRBD1 covers 12 bases. The trim removed 4 bases at V and 4 bases at J, leaving 6 bases unmatched. The germline CDR1 and CDR2 sequences are SGHRS and YFSETQ. CDR3 length: 15 residues. The CDR3 here is CASSAGTGGAYEQYF. Written as DNA, the CDR3 is TGCGCCAGCAGCGCAGGGACAGGGGGCGCGTACGAGCAGTACTTC.

The V gene is TRBV18, the J gene TRBJ2-5; D gene ambiguous. The CDR3 extends over 14 amino acids. V gave up 5 bases and J gave up 0 bases, with 10 bases separating them. The V gene's germline CDR1 is KGHSH and CDR2 LQKENI. The CDR3 nucleotides read TGTGCCAGCTCAGTTAGTCTAAACCAAGAGACCCAGTACTTC. Translated, it gives CASSVSLNQETQYF.

The chain employs TRBV19 and TRBJ2-3, with a possible D match to TRBD1 (6 bases). Germline V gene sequence: CDR1 LNHDA, CDR2 SQIVND (reference sequence). V lost 7 bases and J lost 5, with 13 bases in between. The CDR3 has 13 amino acids. The CDR3 bases are TGTGCCAGTACCCCCCCAGGGGTAGATACGCAGTATTTT. It encodes CASTPPGVDTQYF.

The chain couples TRBV7-9 to TRBJ1-2, with a tentative D call TRBD1 (5 bases). From germline, CDR1 is SEHNR and CDR2 FQNEAQ (reference sequence). This CDR3 contains 13 residues. The V gene lost 2 bases and the J gene lost 9 bases, with 13 bases spanning the gap. CDR3 amino acids: CASSLQGTNSYTF. As DNA, the CDR3 is TGTGCCAGCAGCTTACAGGGTACGAATAGCTACACCTTC.

Notes on this clone: In the same sample, other DNA sequences code for this CDR3. The V gene is TRBV5-4, the J gene TRBJ2-7; D unresolved. The CDR3 has 11 amino acids. The V gene lost 3 bases and the J gene lost 3 bases, with 4 bases spanning the gap. Germline V lookup: CDR1 SGHNT, CDR2 YYREEE (reference sequence). This CDR3 reads CASSSDYEQYF. DNA for the CDR3: TGTGCCAGCAGCTCCGACTACGAGCAGTACTTC.

The CDR3 region has the DNA TGTGCCACCGCCCGGTCGACTAGCGGGAGGGGAGGGGCGAACATTCAGTACTTC. It encodes CATARSTSGRGGANIQYF. The chain combines TRBV13 with TRBJ2-4, with 14 bases matching TRBD2. Per the germline V gene, CDR1 is PRHDT and CDR2 is FYEKMQ (reference sequence). With V trimmed by 10 bases and J by 7 bases, 18 bases remained unmatched. The length of the CDR3 is 18 residues.

The V and J genes are TRBV6-5 and TRBJ2-2; D unclear. V was shortened by 0 bases and J by 5 bases, with 7 bases between the two germline ends. The CDR3 has 14 residues. Germline V lookup: CDR1 MNHEY, CDR2 SVGAGI. The CDR3 DNA sequence: TGTGCCAGCAGTTACTCAGGGTTAACCGGGGAGCTGTTTTTT. This encodes CASSYSGLTGELFF.

The rearrangement uses TRBV30 and TRBJ1-1, with D unclear. CDR3 size: 11 residues. Germline CDR1 reads GTSNPN; CDR2 reads SVGIG (reference sequence). V lost 2 bases and J 5 bases, leaving 6 bases between the germline ends. The CDR3 region is CAWSHRTEAFF. CDR3 DNA sequence: TGTGCCTGGAGTCATCGTACTGAAGCTTTCTTT.

This rearrangement joins TRBV7-8 to TRBJ1-2; 8 bases agree with TRBD1. The J segment lost 5 bases and the V segment lost 5 bases, leaving 7 bases of the junction unmatched. Germline V gene data show CDR1 as SGHVS and CDR2 as FQNEAQ. This CDR3 has 14 residues. The CDR3 protein is CASSGLRTGYGYTF. The CDR3 coding sequence is TGTGCCAGCAGCGGGCTAAGGACAGGGTATGGCTACACCTTC.

V gene TRBV12-5 combines with J gene TRBJ1-5; D not resolved. CDR1 is LGHNT and CDR2 is FRNRAP in the germline V gene. Deletions cut 6 bases from V and 0 bases from J, with 12 bases between. The CDR3 has 15 residues. CDR3 in DNA: TGTGCTAGTGGCTCAGTTGTTCATAGCAATCAGCCCCAGCATTTT. This gives the protein CASGSVVHSNQPQHF.